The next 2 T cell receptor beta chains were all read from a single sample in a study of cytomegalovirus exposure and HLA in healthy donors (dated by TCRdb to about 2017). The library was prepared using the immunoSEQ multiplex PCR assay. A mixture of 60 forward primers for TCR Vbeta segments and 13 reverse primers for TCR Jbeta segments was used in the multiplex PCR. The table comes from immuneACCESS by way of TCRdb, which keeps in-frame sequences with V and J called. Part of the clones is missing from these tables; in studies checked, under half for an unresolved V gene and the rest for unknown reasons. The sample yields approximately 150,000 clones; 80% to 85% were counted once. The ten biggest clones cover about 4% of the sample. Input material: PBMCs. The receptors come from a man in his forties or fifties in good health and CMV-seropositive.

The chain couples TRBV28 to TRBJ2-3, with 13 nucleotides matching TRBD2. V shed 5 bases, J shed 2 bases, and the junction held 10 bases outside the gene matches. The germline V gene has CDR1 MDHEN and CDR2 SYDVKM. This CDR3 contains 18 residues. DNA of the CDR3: TGTGCCAGCAGTCAAAGGACTAGCGGGGGCTACGACACAGATACGCAGTATTTT. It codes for CASSQRTSGGYDTDTQYF.

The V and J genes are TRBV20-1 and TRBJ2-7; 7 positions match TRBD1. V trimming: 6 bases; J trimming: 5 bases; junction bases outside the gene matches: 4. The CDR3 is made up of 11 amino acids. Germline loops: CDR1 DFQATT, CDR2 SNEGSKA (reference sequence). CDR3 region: CSAGTADEQYF. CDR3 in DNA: TGCAGTGCAGGGACAGCCGACGAGCAGTACTTC.